This T cell receptor beta chain emerged from a study of OX40 agonist ivuxolimab in advanced cancers. In terms of the full investigation: Ivuxolimab was a fully human IgG2 agonistic monoclonal antibody targeting the costimulatory receptor OX40 (CD134). Prior anti-PD-1, anti-PD-L1 or anti-CTLA-4 therapy was permitted, and 30% to 45% of dose-escalation patients had received checkpoint inhibitors. Intravenous ivuxolimab was administered to patients every 2 weeks at six dose levels: 0.01, 0.1, 0.3, 1.5, 3 and 10 mg/kg. Of the 50 to 55 patients in dose escalation, some 20 had hepatocellular carcinoma, about 15 had melanoma, 9 had renal cell carcinoma and 9 had head and neck cancer. The paper reports the monotherapy dose-escalation portion (N of about 47 patients) of the phase I ivuxolimab trial. In the dose-escalation cohort, 82.7% of patients were male, and the mean age was roughly 60 years, with a range of 23 to 79. Partial responses occurred in three dose-escalation patients, of whom one had hepatocellular carcinoma and two had cutaneous melanoma. The purpose of peripheral TCRbeta sequencing was to test whether ivuxolimab changed TCR sequence diversity and led to clonal T-cell expansion. Overall results and qualifications from the work: Low levels of normalized T-cell clonal expansion were also seen in some patients who did not respond. At doses from 0.1 to 3.0 mg/kg, clonal expansion was seen in both CD4+ and CD8+ blood T cells between baseline and week 6. The antigen specificity of the clonally expanded peripheral T cells was not determined. On average, CD8+ T cells showed more expanded clones than CD4+ T cells after ivuxolimab. In the 0.1-3.0 mg/kg groups, partial responders had among the lowest normalized peripheral clonal expansion, particularly in CD8+ T cells.

Worth noting for this clone: The specificity of this receptor is unknown. No much larger clone is present one base from it, and per-base qualities are unavailable.

To sequence the TCRbeta CDR3 region, genomic DNA was isolated from the sorted cells. The immunoSEQ Assay was used to sequence the TCRbeta CDR3 regions. This is the immuneACCESS table as TCRdb keeps it, with only in-frame sequences that have V and J called. A part of the clones is gone; compared with another copy, unresolved V genes explain less than half, and the rest is unexplained. Across this sample there are just under 85,000 clones, with roughly 80% seen only once. About 7% of the sample rests with the top ten. The trial excluded patients who had a history of autoimmune disease or were on systemic immunosuppression. Peripheral blood for TCR sequencing was collected from all dose cohorts at baseline, on cycle 4 day 1, and on cycle 7 day 1. Samples came from an open-label, multicenter, first-in-human phase I dose-escalation trial of ivuxolimab. Adults with locally advanced or metastatic melanoma, renal cell, hepatocellular, or head and neck squamous cell carcinoma were enrolled in the trial. Before TCR sequencing, CD4+ T cells and CD8+ T cells were sorted from peripheral blood as separate populations.

From its cysteine to its phenylalanine, the CDR3 spans 12 amino acids. The retained sequence is limited to the CDR3, 36 bases, with the frame set at the first base. V loses 7 bases, J loses 3 bases, and the germline ends lie 6 bases apart. In the germline V gene, CDR1 corresponds to MNHNS and CDR2 to SASEGT. The TCR originated in an adult with an advanced solid tumor such as melanoma, head and neck, liver or kidney cancer. The sequences come from CD4+ or CD8+ T cells sorted from blood, collected in a trial of the OX40 agonist ivuxolimab. The sequence links TRBV6-1 to TRBJ2-2; the D gene is unclear. The CDR3 protein is CASNGYTGELFF. Here is the DNA: TGTGCCAGCAACGGCTACACCGGGGAGCTGTTTTTT.